These T cell receptor beta chains were read from a single sample in a study of read filtering for tumor transcriptome and immune sequencing. TCRdb reprocessed the reads via MiXCR and lists one record per CDR3 protein. The table has tens of thousands of distinct CDR3 sequences, approximately 15% seen once. Specimen: a population of CD138-negative cells sorted from bone marrow. These receptors were obtained from a donor at least 40 years old with multiple myeloma. The conserved cysteine and the conserved F or W are not part of the CDR3 here. Fields, in order: J gene, V gene, CDR3 protein.

j_gene: TRBJ2-1
v_gene: TRBV24-1
CDR3aa: AASDGSSYNEQF

j_gene: TRBJ1-5
v_gene: TRBV28
CDR3aa: ASSFHRVGNQPQH

j_gene: TRBJ2-4
v_gene: TRBV5-1
CDR3aa: ASSSGTGGGAGNIQY

j_gene: TRBJ2-1
v_gene: TRBV2
CDR3aa: ASSRDYNEQF

j_gene: TRBJ1-1
v_gene: TRBV12-3/TRBV12-4
CDR3aa: ASSFSGATEAF

j_gene: TRBJ2-2
v_gene: TRBV9
CDR3aa: ASSVEAGTISGELF

j_gene: TRBJ2-7
v_gene: TRBV11-3
CDR3aa: ASSSVRWPSRGGIEQY

j_gene: TRBJ2-3
v_gene: TRBV12-3/TRBV12-4
CDR3aa: ASRRGTVSTDTQY

j_gene: TRBJ2-7
v_gene: TRBV20-1
CDR3aa: SAAGQGYEQY

j_gene: TRBJ1-1
v_gene: TRBV20-1
CDR3aa: SARPQRSEAF

j_gene: TRBJ1-2
v_gene: TRBV3-1
CDR3aa: ASSPRQGYGYT

j_gene: TRBJ2-1
v_gene: TRBV7-3
CDR3aa: ASRPPDGLEQF

j_gene: TRBJ1-4
v_gene: TRBV5-1
CDR3aa: ASSLEATNEKLF

j_gene: TRBJ2-1
v_gene: TRBV5-1
CDR3aa: ASSLEGQEVNEQF

j_gene: TRBJ1-6
v_gene: TRBV5-6
CDR3aa: ASRLQGPYNSPLH

j_gene: TRBJ1-1
v_gene: TRBV29-1
CDR3aa: SVEENTEAF

j_gene: TRBJ2-5
v_gene: TRBV12-3/TRBV12-4
CDR3aa: ASSRGGRDGSYAETQY